What follows are 10 T cell receptor beta chains derived from one specimen sequenced in a study of blood T cells in healthy people across ages (dated by TCRdb to 2015 to 2017). Library method: 5' RACE. These reads were obtained on an Illumina HiSeq 2500. A second PCR of roughly 6 to 12 cycles was performed with a sample-barcoded 5' primer and a J-beta primer mix. The raw public reads went through TCRdb reprocessing: fastp at Q25, MiXCR clone calling, in-frame beta chains kept. Each record represents a unique CDR3 protein, reported with the most common genes and DNA among its rows. The table for this sample lists about 720,000 distinct CDR3 sequences; roughly 25% of them were counted only once. The ten largest clones add up to approximately 4% of the sample. The data also belong to a second study, concerning T cells of mothers and their children.

The sample taken for sequencing was blood. These receptors came from a boy aged 5-17 years in good health.

This rearrangement joins TRBV7-9 to TRBJ2-4, with a tentative D call TRBD2 (7 bases). The CDR3 runs 16 residues. CDR1 SEHNR and CDR2 FQNEAQ come from the germline V gene (reference sequence). Trimming pared 3 bases from V and 8 bases from J, leaving 20 bases between. The CDR3 region is CASSFYEQGGGDIQYF. Here the CDR3 DNA reads TGTGCCAGCAGCTTCTACGAACAGGGTGGGGGGGACATTCAGTACTTC.

This chain links TRBV28 with TRBJ1-3, with D tentatively TRBD1 (6 bases). Trimming removed 2 bases at V and 0 bases at J, with 11 bases between. The germline gives CDR1 MDHEN, CDR2 SYDVKM. This CDR3 spans 16 amino acids. CDR3: CASSLPWTASGNTIYF. Here the CDR3 DNA reads TGTGCCAGCAGTTTACCATGGACAGCCTCTGGAAACACCATATATTTT.

This clonotype was found a few times. V and J are TRBV7-2 and TRBJ2-7, with D perhaps given as TRBD1 or TRBD2 (6 bases each). CDR3 size: 14 residues. The germline gives CDR1 SGHTA, CDR2 FQGNSA. V lost 5 bases and J 6 bases, leaving 17 bases between the germline ends. CDR3 amino acids: CASSLSPGALEQYF. CDR3 in DNA: TGTGCCAGCAGCCTCAGTCCGGGGGCCCTCGAGCAGTACTTC.

J is TRBJ1-4 and V is TRBV12-3 or TRBV12-4; tentatively, D is TRBD1 (5 bases). The V gene lost 6 bases and the J gene lost 8 bases, with 19 bases spanning the gap. This CDR3 region has 15 residues. The CDR3 nucleotides read TGTGCCAGCAGAAATCGGGACGGGAGAATGGAAAAACTGTTTTTT. This encodes CASRNRDGRMEKLFF.

The DNA of the CDR3 is TGCAGTGCATCCGCAACTAATGAAAAACTGTTTTTT. Translation: CSASATNEKLFF. This rearrangement joins TRBV20-1 to TRBJ1-4; unclear D gene. Germline V CDR1 and CDR2: DFQATT, SNEGSKA (reference sequence). This CDR3 comprises 12 residues. V lost 6 bases, J lost 0 bases, and 5 bases lay in between.

The chain recombines TRBV20-1 with TRBJ1-1; D remains unclear. The CDR3 has 14 residues. Trimming removed 0 bases at V and 7 bases at J, with 15 bases between. Germline V gene data show CDR1 as DFQATT and CDR2 as SNEGSKA (reference sequence). The CDR3 spells CSARDSSRVVEAFF. The CDR3 nucleotides are TGCAGTGCTAGAGATTCTAGCCGGGTGGTTGAAGCTTTCTTT.

This clonotype turned up a few times. V and J are TRBV24-1 and TRBJ1-5; 7 bases agree with TRBD1. Germline trimming cut 6 bases from V and 4 bases from J; bases unmatched to any gene: 5. This CDR3 spans 14 amino acids. Germline CDR1 KGHDR, CDR2 SFDVKD. In DNA form, the CDR3 reads TGTGCCACCAGTCCTCGACAGGGTAATCAGCCCCAGCATTTT. Translated, it gives CATSPRQGNQPQHF.

This clonotype was counted a few times. J is TRBJ1-2 and V is TRBV6-5, with D possibly TRBD1 on 6 matching bases. Germline-derived CDR1 and CDR2 are MNHEY and SVGAGI. V was trimmed by 6 bases and J by 5 bases, leaving 10 bases between them. The CDR3 contains 12 residues. CDR3 DNA: TGTGCCAGCAGCTACGGACAGTATGGCTACACCTTC. Residues: CASSYGQYGYTF.

The rearrangement links TRBV18 to TRBJ2-5, with D possibly matching TRBD2 (6 bases). Trimming removed 2 bases from V and 5 bases from J, with 15 bases in between. Per the germline V gene, CDR1 is KGHSH and CDR2 is LQKENI. The CDR3 totals 15 residues. In nucleotides, the CDR3 is TGTGCCAGCTCACCAATGGGCGGGGTCTGGGAGACCCAGTACTTC. Translated: CASSPMGGVWETQYF.

This clonotype was observed at least ten times. J is TRBJ2-1 and V is TRBV7-9; 11 bases are a match to TRBD1. V gave up 5 bases and J gave up 3 bases; unmatched junction bases: 3. From germline, CDR1 is SEHNR and CDR2 FQNEAQ (reference sequence). The CDR3 sequence is 15 residues long. This chain's CDR3 is CASSPGQGDYNEQFF. CDR3 in DNA: TGTGCCAGCAGCCCGGGACAGGGGGACTACAATGAGCAGTTCTTC.